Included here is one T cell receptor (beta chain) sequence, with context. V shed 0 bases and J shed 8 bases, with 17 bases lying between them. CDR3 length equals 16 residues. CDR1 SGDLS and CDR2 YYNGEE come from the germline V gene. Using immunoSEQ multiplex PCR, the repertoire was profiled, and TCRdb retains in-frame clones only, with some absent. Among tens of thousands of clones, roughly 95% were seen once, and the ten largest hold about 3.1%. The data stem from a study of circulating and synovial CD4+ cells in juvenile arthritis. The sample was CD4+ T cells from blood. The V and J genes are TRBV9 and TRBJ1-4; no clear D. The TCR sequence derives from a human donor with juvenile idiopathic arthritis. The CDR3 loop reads CASSVDPLTPLEKLFF. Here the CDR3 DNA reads TGTGCCAGCAGCGTAGACCCGCTAACCCCGTTAGAAAAACTGTTTTTT. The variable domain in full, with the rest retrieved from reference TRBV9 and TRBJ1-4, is DSGVTQTPKHLITATGQRVTLRCSPRSGDLSVYWYQQSLDQGLQFLIQYYNGEERAKGNILERFSAQQFPDLHSELNLSSLELGDSALYFCASSVDPLTPLEKLFFGSGTQLSVL.